Following are 24 T cell receptor beta chains from one sample sequenced in a study of response to subunit inactivated influenza vaccine. TCRdb processed the RT-PCR reads anew with MiXCR; each CDR3 protein has one entry. The sample records almost 600,000 distinct CDR3 sequences, around 15% being singletons. The input for sequencing was PBMCs from blood, taken less than 13 days after vaccination. All receptors come from a man between 45 and 60 years old who received an inactivated influenza vaccine.

This clonotype was seen repeatedly, ten times or more. This sequence joins TRBV20-1 and TRBJ2-7, with D maybe TRBD2 (6 bases). Germline V gives CDR1 DFQATT, CDR2 SNEGSKA (reference sequence). Trimming left V 2 bases short and J 3 bases short, with 11 bases between. The CDR3 extends over 13 amino acids. For the CDR3, the DNA is TGCAGTGCTAGAAGGCAGGGAGGCTACGAGCAGTACTTC. Its translation: CSARRQGGYEQYF.

This chain links TRBV15 with TRBJ2-4; 8 nucleotides agree with TRBD1. The CDR3 spans 15 residues. CDR1 LNHNV and CDR2 YYDKDF come from the germline V gene (reference sequence). The trim removed 1 base at V and 3 bases at J, leaving 2 bases unmatched. CDR3 nucleotides: TGTGCCACCAGCAGAGGAACAGGGGGCAAAAACATTCAGTACTTC. Its translation: CATSRGTGGKNIQYF.

This clonotype was observed a handful of times. The chain has TRBV6-1 and TRBJ2-2; D is possibly TRBD2 (6 bases). Germline assignment: CDR1 MNHNS and CDR2 SASEGT. CDR3 length: 15 residues. V shed 5 bases and J shed 3 bases, with 13 bases lying between them. The CDR3 region has the DNA TGTGCCAGCAGTCGTCTAGCGTATGACACCGGGGAGCTGTTTTTT. Protein: CASSRLAYDTGELFF.

This clonotype appeared many times. The chain joins TRBV7-6 to TRBJ2-7; weak D call: TRBD1 (6 bases). Trimming removed 1 base from V and 0 bases from J, with 10 bases in between. This CDR3 has 15 residues. Germline V gives CDR1 SGHVS, CDR2 FNYEAQ. CDR3: CASSLETGTSYEQYF. CDR3 nucleotide sequence: TGTGCCAGCAGCTTAGAGACAGGTACCTCCTACGAGCAGTACTTC.

Of note for this clonotype: A clone one base away is much larger, so this may be a read error. The CDR3 does not close with the conserved phenylalanine or tryptophan, likely indicating a read error. The V gene is TRBV14, the J gene TRBJ2-7; no firm D call. CDR1 and CDR2 from the germline V gene are SGHDN and FVKESK. The V gene lost 0 bases and the J gene lost 3 bases, with 3 bases spanning the gap. The CDR3 is 12 residues long. In nucleotides, the CDR3 is TGTGCCAGCAGCCAAGATTTCTACGAGCAGTACTCC. Protein product: CASSQDFYEQYS.

There are a few counts of this clonotype. V gene TRBV4-3 combines with J gene TRBJ2-7; D gene uncertain. Germline CDR1 and CDR2: LGHNA and YSLEER. CDR3 length: 17 residues. Trimming took 0 bases from V and 0 from J, leaving 15 bases between them. The CDR3 is CASSQDRWTANSYEQYF. The CDR3 region has the DNA TGCGCCAGCAGCCAAGATAGGTGGACGGCGAACTCCTACGAGCAGTACTTC.

This clonotype was detected a few times. J is TRBJ2-5 and V is TRBV20-1, with a possible D match to TRBD2 (6 bases). The CDR3 spans 15 residues. Trimming left V 4 bases short and J 3 bases short, with 18 bases between. Germline CDR1 is DFQATT and CDR2 is SNEGSKA (reference sequence). CDR3 nucleotides: TGCAGTGCTAACCTCAGGGCTAGCGCCAAAGAGACCCAGTACTTC. This encodes CSANLRASAKETQYF.

V usage is TRBV12-3 or TRBV12-4 and J usage is TRBJ2-2; D gene unclear. The V and J ends lost 0 bases and 5 bases respectively, with 7 bases between them. The CDR3 runs 14 residues. CDR3 coding DNA: TGTGCCAGCAGTTTAGCGGATGAGACCGGGGAGCTGTTTTTT. It yields the protein CASSLADETGELFF.

The gene calls are TRBV18 and TRBJ2-7, with D perhaps matching TRBD2 (6 bases). Germline V CDR1 and CDR2: KGHSH, LQKENI. The CDR3 is 14 amino acids. V was trimmed by 9 bases and J by 3 bases, leaving 18 bases between them. CDR3 DNA: TGTGCCAGGGGCCCCGGACTACACTTCTACGAGCAGTACTTC. This codes for CARGPGLHFYEQYF.

The CDR3 nucleotides are TGTGCCAGCAGACGGACTAGCGGGGCCTACAATGAGCAGTTCTTC. Protein product: CASRRTSGAYNEQFF. This chain connects TRBV6-2 or TRBV6-3 to TRBJ2-1; 12 nucleotides line up with TRBD2. Germline V CDR1 and CDR2: MNHEY, SVGEGT. The CDR3 consists of 15 residues. Unmatched junction bases numbered 2, after V lost 6 bases and J lost 2 bases.

The chain has TRBV20-1 and TRBJ2-5; 7 nucleotides agree with TRBD2. The CDR3 has 15 amino acids. The V gene's germline CDR1 is DFQATT and CDR2 SNEGSKA (reference sequence). V was pared by 0 bases and J by 5 bases, with 9 bases of the junction left unmatched. The CDR3 DNA reads as TGCAGTGCTAGAGATCCAGCGGGGCCTGGGGAGACCCAGTACTTC. Its translation is CSARDPAGPGETQYF.

The rearrangement links TRBV5-1 to TRBJ1-1, with D tentatively TRBD1 (5 bases). V was pared by 0 bases and J by 1 base, with 10 bases between. The CDR3 spans 15 residues. In germline, CDR1 is SGHRS, CDR2 YFSETQ. CDR3 nucleotides: TGCGCCAGCAGCTTGGATCCAGGGCCGAACACTGAAGCTTTCTTT. Translation: CASSLDPGPNTEAFF.

The table lists this clonotype with a few counts. The V gene is TRBV11-2, the J gene TRBJ2-7, with D unclear. Trimming cost V 5 bases and J 3 bases, with 14 bases left between them. The CDR3 totals 14 residues. CDR1 is SGHAT, CDR2 FQNNGV, per germline. CDR3 sequence (DNA): TGTGCCAGCAGCGAACTTAAGTCCTTCTACGAGCAGTACTTC. It encodes CASSELKSFYEQYF. Based on the CDR3 plus reference TRBV11-2 and TRBJ2-7, the full variable domain is EAGVAQSPRYKIIEKRQSVAFWCNPISGHATLYWYQQILGQGPKLLIQFQNNGVVDDSQLPKDRFSAERLKGVDSTLKIQPAKLEDSAVYLCASSELKSFYEQYFGPGTRLTVT.

This clonotype showed up just a few times. The chain links TRBV12-3 or TRBV12-4 to TRBJ1-4, with 12 bases identical to TRBD1. With V trimmed by 8 bases and J by 8 bases, 6 bases remained unmatched. This CDR3 is built from 14 residues. CDR3 nucleotide sequence: TGTGCCAGCGGAACCGGGACAGGGGGCGAAAAACTGTTTTTT. Translated, it gives CASGTGTGGEKLFF.

The chain links TRBV11-2 to TRBJ2-4; TRBD2 aligns across 7 bases. The J segment lost 3 bases and the V segment lost 2 bases, leaving 1 base of the junction unmatched. The CDR3 is 14 amino acids. Germline V CDR1 and CDR2: SGHAT, FQNNGV. The CDR3: CASSLLAGKNIQYF. The CDR3 coding sequence is TGTGCCAGCAGCTTATTAGCGGGCAAAAACATTCAGTACTTC.

In this sample, this clonotype turned up a few times. The chain employs TRBV7-2 and TRBJ2-5; 8 bases agree with TRBD1. V trimming: 3 bases; J trimming: 7 bases; junction bases outside the gene matches: 16. In germline, CDR1 is SGHTA, CDR2 FQGNSA. The CDR3 is made up of 17 amino acids. CDR3 coding DNA: TGTGCCAGCAGCTTCACACCCTCTTCGACAGGGGATGGGACCCAGTACTTC. Translating gives CASSFTPSSTGDGTQYF.

The V call is TRBV2, the J call TRBJ2-1; 12 nucleotides match TRBD2. V shed 3 bases, J shed 8 bases, and the junction held 5 bases outside the gene matches. The V gene's germline CDR1 is SNHLY and CDR2 FYNNEI. This CDR3 has 15 residues. This CDR3 is CASSDRLAGADEQFF. The DNA for the CDR3 is TGTGCCAGCAGTGATCGACTAGCGGGAGCGGATGAGCAGTTCTTC.

This sequence joins TRBV7-6 and TRBJ1-1, with a weak D call TRBD1 (5 bases). The V end was cut by 1 base, the J end by 0 bases, with 12 bases between. CDR3 size: 16 residues. Germline CDR1 is SGHVS and CDR2 is FNYEAQ. For the CDR3, the DNA is TGTGCCAGCAGCTTAGAGTTGACAGCACTGAACACTGAAGCTTTCTTT. Amino acid sequence: CASSLELTALNTEAFF.

This chain connects TRBV20-1 to TRBJ2-5; 8 nucleotides line up with TRBD1. The germline V gene encodes CDR1 DFQATT and CDR2 SNEGSKA (reference sequence). The trim removed 1 base at V and 7 bases at J, leaving 20 bases unmatched. The CDR3 runs to 18 residues. As DNA, the CDR3 is TGCAGTGCTAGAGTCGGGTCAGGGGGCGCTGGAACCTCAGGGACCCAGTACTTC. The encoded protein is CSARVGSGGAGTSGTQYF.

This clonotype was picked up a small number of times. V gene TRBV5-1 combines with J gene TRBJ2-1, with a tentative D call TRBD2 (5 bases). Germline V gene lookup returns CDR1 SGHRS and CDR2 YFSETQ. V lost 3 bases and J 12 bases, leaving 19 bases between the germline ends. The CDR3 loop spans 14 amino acids. The DNA of the CDR3 is TGCGCCAGCAGCTACGATGCACTAGATGAGCGGCAGTTCTTC. Protein product: CASSYDALDERQFF.

The chain has TRBV12-3 or TRBV12-4 and TRBJ1-6, with a weak D call TRBD1 (5 bases). The CDR3 runs to 14 residues. Deletions cut 6 bases from V and 7 bases from J, with 13 bases between. As DNA, the CDR3 is TGTGCCAGCAGCCAGGGACTGGGAAATTCACCCCTCCACTTT. Its protein product is CASSQGLGNSPLHF.

J is TRBJ1-4 and V is TRBV7-2; D remains ambiguous. Trimming left V 1 base short and J 7 bases short, with 7 bases between. CDR3 size: 13 residues. The germline V gene has CDR1 SGHTA and CDR2 FQGNSA. The CDR3 loop reads CASSLGGSEKLFF. CDR3 DNA: TGTGCCAGCAGCTTAGGAGGCAGTGAAAAACTGTTTTTT.

The CDR3 is CASTKAFGGQPQHF. CDR3 sequence (DNA): TGTGCCAGCACTAAAGCCTTCGGGGGTCAGCCCCAGCATTTT. The chain employs TRBV7-2 and TRBJ1-5; tentatively, D is TRBD1 (5 bases). Germline V gives CDR1 SGHTA, CDR2 FQGNSA. Trimming pared 7 bases from V and 6 bases from J, leaving 16 bases between. This CDR3 contains 14 residues. Complete variable domain (other parts from reference TRBV7-2 and TRBJ1-5): GAGVSQSPSNKVTEKGKDVELRCDPISGHTALYWYRQSLGQGLEFLIYFQGNSAPDKSGLPSDRFSAERTGGSVSTLTIQRTQQEDSAVYLCASTKAFGGQPQHFGDGTRLSIL.

At least ten counts were recorded for this clonotype. V and J are TRBV5-1 and TRBJ2-7; D remains ambiguous. The V and J ends lost 4 bases and 3 bases respectively, with 20 bases between them. Germline-derived CDR1 and CDR2 are SGHRS and YFSETQ. This CDR3 is 16 amino acids long. This CDR3 reads CASSTGTAVDSYEQYF. CDR3 sequence (DNA): TGCGCCAGCAGCACCGGCACAGCCGTGGATAGCTACGAGCAGTACTTC.